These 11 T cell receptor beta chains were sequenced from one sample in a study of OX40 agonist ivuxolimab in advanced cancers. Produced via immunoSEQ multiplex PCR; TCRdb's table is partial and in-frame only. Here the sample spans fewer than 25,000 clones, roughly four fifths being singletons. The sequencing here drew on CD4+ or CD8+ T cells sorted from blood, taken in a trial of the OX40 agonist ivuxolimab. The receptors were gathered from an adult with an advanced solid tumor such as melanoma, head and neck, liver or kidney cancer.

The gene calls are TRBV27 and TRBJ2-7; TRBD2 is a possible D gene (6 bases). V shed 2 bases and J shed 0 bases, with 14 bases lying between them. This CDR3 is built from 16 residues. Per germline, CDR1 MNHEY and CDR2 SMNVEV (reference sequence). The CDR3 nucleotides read TGTGCCAGCAGTTTAGACGGGGGAGAAAGCTCCTACGAGCAGTACTTC. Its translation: CASSLDGGESSYEQYF.

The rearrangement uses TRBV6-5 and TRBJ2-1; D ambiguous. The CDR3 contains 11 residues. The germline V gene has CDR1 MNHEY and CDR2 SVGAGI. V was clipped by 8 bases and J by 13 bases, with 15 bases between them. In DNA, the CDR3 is TGTGCCAGCGGCCTGCTGGGCGACCAGTTCTTC. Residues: CASGLLGDQFF.

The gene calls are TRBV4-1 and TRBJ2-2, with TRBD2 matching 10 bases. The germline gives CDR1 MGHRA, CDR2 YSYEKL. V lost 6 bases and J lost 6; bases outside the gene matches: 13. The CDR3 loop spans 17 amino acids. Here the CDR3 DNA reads TGCGCCAGCAGTAGTAGGCTAGCGGGAGAGCTGCCCGGGGAGCTGTTTTTT. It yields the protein CASSSRLAGELPGELFF.

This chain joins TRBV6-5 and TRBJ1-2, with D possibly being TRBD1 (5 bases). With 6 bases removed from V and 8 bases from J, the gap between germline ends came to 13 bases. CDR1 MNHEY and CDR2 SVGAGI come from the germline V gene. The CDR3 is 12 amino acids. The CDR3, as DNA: TGTGCCAGCAGCTCTCATGGGGACGGCTACACCTTC. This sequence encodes CASSSHGDGYTF.

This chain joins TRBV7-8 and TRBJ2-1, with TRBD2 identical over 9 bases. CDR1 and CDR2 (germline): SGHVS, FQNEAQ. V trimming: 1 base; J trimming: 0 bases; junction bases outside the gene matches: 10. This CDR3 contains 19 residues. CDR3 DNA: TGTGCCAGCAGCTTAGGGGCTAGCGGGGAAATCAGCTCCTACAATGAGCAGTTCTTC. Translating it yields CASSLGASGEISSYNEQFF.

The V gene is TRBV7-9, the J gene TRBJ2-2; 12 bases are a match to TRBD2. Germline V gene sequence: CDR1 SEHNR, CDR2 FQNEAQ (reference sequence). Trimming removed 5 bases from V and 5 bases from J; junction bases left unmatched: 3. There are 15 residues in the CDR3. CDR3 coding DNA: TGTGCCAGCAGCAACGGGACTAGCGGGACCGGGGAGCTGTTTTTT. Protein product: CASSNGTSGTGELFF.

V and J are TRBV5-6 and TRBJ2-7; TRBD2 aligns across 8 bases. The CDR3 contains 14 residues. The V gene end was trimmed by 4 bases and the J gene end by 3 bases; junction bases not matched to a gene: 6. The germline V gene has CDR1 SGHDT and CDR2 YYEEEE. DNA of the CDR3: TGTGCCAGCAGCGTTACCGGGACTAGCTACGAGCAGTACTTC. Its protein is CASSVTGTSYEQYF.

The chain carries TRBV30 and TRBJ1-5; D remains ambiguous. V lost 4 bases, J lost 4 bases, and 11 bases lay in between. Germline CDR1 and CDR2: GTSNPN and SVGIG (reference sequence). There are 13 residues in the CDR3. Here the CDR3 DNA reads TGTGCCTGGACTGAGGATAATAATCAGCCCCAGCATTTT. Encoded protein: CAWTEDNNQPQHF.

The CDR3 nucleotides read TGTGCCAGCAGTGACGGGGGCGGGTCTCAAGAGACCCAGTACTTC. Its protein is CASSDGGGSQETQYF. V gene TRBV2 combines with J gene TRBJ2-5; possibly TRBD1 or TRBD2 for D (6 bases each). CDR3 length: 15 residues. V was shortened by 3 bases and J by 2 bases, with 13 bases between the two germline ends. In germline, CDR1 is SNHLY, CDR2 FYNNEI.

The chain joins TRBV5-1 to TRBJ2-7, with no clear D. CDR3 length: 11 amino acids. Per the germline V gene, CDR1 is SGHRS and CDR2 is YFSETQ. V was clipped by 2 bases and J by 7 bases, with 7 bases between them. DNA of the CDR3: TGCGCCAGCAGCTTCGCAGGAGAGCAGTACTTC. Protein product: CASSFAGEQYF.

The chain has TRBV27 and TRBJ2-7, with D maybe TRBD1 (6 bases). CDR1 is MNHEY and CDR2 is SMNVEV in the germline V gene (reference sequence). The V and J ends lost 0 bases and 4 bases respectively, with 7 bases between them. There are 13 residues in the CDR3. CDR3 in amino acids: CASSLSDRYEQYF. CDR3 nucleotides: TGTGCCAGCAGTTTATCCGACAGGTACGAGCAGTACTTC.